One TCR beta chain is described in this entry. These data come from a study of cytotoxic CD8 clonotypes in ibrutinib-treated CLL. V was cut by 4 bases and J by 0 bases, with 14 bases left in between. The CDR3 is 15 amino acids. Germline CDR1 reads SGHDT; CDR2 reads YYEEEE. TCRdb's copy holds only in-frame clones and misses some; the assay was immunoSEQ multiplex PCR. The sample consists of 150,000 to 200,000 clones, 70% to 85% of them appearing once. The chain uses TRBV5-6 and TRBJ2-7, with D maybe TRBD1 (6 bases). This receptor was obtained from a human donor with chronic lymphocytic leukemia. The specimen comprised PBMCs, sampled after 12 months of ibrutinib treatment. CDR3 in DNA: TGTGCCAGCAGCCGGGCAGGGGACCCCTCCTACGAGCAGTACTTC. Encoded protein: CASSRAGDPSYEQYF.